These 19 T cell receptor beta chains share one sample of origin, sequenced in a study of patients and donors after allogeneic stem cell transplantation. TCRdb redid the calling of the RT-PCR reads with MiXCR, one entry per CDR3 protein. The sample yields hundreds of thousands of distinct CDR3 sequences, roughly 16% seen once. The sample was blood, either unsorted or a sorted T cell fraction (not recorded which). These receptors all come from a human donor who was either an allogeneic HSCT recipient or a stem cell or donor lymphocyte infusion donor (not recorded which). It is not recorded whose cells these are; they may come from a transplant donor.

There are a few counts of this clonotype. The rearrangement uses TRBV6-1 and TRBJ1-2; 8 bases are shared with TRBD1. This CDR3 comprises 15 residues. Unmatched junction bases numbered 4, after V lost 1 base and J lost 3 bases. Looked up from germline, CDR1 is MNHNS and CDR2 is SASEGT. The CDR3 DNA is TGTGCCAGCAGTGAAGGGAGGACAGGGTACTATGGCTACACCTTC. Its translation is CASSEGRTGYYGYTF.

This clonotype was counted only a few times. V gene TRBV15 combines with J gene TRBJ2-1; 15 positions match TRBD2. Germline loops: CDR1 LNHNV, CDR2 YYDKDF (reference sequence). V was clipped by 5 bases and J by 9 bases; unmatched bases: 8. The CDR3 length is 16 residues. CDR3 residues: CATSRGTSGRISEQFF. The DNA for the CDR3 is TGTGCCACCAGCCGAGGGACTAGCGGGAGGATTAGTGAGCAGTTCTTC.

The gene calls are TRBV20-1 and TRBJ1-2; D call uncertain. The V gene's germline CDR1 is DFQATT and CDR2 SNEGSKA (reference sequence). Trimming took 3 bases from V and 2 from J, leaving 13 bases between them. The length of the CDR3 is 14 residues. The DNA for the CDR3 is TGCAGTGCTAGTCCCGACGGGATCAACTATGGCTACACCTTC. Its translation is CSASPDGINYGYTF.

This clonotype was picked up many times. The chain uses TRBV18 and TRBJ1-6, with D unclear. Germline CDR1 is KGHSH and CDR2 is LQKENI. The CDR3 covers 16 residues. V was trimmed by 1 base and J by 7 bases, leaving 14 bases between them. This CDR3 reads CASSPLQETRNSPLHF. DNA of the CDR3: TGTGCCAGCTCACCACTGCAGGAAACGCGGAATTCACCCCTCCACTTT.

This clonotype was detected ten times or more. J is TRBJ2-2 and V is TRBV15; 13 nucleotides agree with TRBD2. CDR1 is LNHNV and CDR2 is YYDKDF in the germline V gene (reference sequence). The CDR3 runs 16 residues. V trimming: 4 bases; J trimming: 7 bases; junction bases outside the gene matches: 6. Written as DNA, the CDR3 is TGTGCCACCAGCAAGAAAGGACTAGCGGGGGTCGGGGAGCTGTTTTTT. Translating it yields CATSKKGLAGVGELFF.

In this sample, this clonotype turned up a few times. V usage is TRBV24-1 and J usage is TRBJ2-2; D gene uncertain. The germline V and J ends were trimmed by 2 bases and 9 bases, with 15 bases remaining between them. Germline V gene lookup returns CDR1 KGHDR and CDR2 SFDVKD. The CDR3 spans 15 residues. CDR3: CATSDSRHFRRELFF. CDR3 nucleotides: TGTGCCACCAGTGATTCTCGCCATTTTAGGCGGGAGCTGTTTTTT.

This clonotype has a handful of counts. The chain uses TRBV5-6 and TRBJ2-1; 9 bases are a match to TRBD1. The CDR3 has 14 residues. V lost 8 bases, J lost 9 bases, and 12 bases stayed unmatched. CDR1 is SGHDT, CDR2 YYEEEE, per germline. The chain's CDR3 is CASSRGTGISEQFF. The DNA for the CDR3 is TGTGCCAGTTCTCGAGGGACAGGGATCTCTGAGCAGTTCTTC.

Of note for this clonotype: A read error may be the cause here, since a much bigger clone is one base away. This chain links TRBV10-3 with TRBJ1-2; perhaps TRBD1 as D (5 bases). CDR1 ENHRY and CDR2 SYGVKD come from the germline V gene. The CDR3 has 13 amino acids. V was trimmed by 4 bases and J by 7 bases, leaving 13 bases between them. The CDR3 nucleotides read TGTGCCATCAGTGGCGTCAGGGATTTTGGCTACACCTTC. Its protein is CAISGVRDFGYTF.

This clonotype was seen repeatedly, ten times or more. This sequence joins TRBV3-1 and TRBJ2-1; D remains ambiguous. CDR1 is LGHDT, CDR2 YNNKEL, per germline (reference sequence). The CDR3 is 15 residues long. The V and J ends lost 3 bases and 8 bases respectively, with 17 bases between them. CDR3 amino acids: CASSHVLGAEDEQFF. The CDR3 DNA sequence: TGTGCCAGCAGCCATGTCCTCGGAGCTGAAGATGAGCAGTTCTTC.

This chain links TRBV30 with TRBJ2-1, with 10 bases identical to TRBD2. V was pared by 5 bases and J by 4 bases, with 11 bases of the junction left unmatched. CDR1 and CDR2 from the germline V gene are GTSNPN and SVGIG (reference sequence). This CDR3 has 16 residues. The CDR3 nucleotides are TGTGCCTGGGCCTCCGTGGGTAGCGGGGGGTACAATGAGCAGTTCTTC. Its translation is CAWASVGSGGYNEQFF.

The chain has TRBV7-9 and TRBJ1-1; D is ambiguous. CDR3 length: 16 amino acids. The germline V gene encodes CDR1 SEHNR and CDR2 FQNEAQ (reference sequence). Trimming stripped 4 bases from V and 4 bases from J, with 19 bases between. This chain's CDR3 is CASSWGSSLAGTEAFF. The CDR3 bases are TGTGCCAGCAGCTGGGGTTCGTCCCTTGCGGGCACTGAAGCTTTCTTT.

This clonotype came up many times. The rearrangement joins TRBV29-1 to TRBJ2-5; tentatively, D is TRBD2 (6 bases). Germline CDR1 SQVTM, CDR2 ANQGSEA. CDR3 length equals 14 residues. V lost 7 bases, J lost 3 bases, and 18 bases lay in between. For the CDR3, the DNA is TGCAGCGCCTCTTTTTTTGGCGGGGAAGAGACCCAGTACTTC. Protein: CSASFFGGEETQYF.

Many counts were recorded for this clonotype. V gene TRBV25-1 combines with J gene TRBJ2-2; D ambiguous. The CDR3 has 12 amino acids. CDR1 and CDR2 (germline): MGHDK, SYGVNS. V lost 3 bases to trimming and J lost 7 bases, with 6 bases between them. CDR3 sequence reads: CASSEGIGELFF. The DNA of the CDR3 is TGTGCCAGCAGTGAGGGCATCGGGGAGCTGTTTTTT.

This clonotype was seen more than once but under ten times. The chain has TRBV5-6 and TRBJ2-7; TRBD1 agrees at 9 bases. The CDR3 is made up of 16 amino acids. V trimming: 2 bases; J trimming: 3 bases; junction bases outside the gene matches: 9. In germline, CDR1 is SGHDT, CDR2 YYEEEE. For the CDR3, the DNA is TGTGCCAGCAGCTTCGGGACAGGGAACCTGCACTACGAGCAGTACTTC. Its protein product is CASSFGTGNLHYEQYF.

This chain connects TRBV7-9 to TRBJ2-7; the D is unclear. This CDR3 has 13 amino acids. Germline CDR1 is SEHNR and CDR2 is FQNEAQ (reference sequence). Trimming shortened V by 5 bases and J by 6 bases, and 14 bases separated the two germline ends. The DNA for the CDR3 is TGTGCCAGCAGCCGTCTCCCCGCCACCGAGCAGTACTTC. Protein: CASSRLPATEQYF.

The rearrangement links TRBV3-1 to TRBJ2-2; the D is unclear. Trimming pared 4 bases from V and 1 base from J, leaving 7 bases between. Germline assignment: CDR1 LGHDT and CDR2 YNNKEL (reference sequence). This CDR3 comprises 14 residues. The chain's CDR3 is CASSRPWNTGELFF. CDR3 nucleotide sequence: TGTGCCAGCAGCCGACCCTGGAACACCGGGGAGCTGTTTTTT.

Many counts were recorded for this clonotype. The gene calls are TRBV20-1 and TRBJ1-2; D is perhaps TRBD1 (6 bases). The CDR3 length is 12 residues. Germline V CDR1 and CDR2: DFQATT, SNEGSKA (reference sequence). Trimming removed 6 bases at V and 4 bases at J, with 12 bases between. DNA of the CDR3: TGCAGTGCACGACAGGTTCCCTATGGCTACACCTTC. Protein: CSARQVPYGYTF.

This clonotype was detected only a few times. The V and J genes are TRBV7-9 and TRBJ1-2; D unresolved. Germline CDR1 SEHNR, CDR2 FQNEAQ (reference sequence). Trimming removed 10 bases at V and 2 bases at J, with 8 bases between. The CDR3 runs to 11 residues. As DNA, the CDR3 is TGTGCCACCCTGCGGAACTATGGCTACACCTTC. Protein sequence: CATLRNYGYTF.

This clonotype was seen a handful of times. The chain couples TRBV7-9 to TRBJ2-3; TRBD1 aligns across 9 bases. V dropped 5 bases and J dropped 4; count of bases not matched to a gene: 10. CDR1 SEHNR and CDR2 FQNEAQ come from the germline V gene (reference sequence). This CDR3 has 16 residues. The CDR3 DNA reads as TGTGCCAGCAGCCCGACAGGGGGTGTAGTCCCAGATACGCAGTATTTT. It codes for CASSPTGGVVPDTQYF.